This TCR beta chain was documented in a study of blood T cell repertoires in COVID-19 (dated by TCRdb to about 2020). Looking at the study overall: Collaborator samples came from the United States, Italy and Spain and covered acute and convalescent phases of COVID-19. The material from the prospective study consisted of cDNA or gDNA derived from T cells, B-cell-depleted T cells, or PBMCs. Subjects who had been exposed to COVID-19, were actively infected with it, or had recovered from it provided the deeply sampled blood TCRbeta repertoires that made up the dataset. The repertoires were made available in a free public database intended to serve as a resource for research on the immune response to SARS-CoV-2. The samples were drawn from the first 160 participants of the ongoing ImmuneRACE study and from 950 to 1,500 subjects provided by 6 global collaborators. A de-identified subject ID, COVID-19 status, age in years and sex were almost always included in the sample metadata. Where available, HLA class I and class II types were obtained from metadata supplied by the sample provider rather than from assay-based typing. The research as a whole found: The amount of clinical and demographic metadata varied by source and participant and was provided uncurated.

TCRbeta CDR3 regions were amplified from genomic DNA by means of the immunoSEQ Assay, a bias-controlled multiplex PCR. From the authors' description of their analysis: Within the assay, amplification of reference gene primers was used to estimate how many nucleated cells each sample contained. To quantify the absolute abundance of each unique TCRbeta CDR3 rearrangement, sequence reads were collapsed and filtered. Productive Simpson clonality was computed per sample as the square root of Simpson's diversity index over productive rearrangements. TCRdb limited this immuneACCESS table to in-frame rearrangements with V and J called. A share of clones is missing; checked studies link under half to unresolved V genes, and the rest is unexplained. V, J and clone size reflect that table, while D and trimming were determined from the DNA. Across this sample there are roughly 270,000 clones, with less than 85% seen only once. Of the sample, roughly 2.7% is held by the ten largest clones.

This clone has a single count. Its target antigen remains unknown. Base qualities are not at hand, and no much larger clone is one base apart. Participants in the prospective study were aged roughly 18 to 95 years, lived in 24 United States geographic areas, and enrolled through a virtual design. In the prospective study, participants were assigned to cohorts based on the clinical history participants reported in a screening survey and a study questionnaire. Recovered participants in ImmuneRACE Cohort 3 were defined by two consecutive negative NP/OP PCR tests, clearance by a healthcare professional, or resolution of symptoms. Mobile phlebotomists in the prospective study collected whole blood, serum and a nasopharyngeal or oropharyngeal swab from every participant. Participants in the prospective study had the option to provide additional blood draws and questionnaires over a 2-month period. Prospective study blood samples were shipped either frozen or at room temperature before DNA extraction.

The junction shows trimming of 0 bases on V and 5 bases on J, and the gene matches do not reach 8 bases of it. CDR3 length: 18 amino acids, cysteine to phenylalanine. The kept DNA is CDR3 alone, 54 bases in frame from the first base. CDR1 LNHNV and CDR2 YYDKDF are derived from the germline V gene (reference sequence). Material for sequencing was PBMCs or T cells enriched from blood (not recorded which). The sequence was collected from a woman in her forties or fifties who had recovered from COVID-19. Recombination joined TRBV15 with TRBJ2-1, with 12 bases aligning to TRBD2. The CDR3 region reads CATSRELAGGWDDNEQFF. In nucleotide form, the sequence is TGTGCCACCAGCAGAGAACTAGCGGGAGGCTGGGATGACAATGAGCAGTTCTTC. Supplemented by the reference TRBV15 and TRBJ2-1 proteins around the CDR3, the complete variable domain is DAMVIQNPRYQVTQFGKPVTLSCSQTLNHNVMYWYQQKSSQAPKLLFHYYDKDFNNEADTPDNFQSRRPNTSFCFLDIRSPGLGDTAMYLCATSRELAGGWDDNEQFFGPGTRLTVL.